One T cell receptor beta chain is described in this entry. With a J-beta primer mix and a sample-barcoded 5' primer, a second PCR ran roughly 6 to 11 cycles. Every sample gave at least 2.5 million paired-end reads containing CDR3. Each CDR3 protein gets one entry after TCRdb re-called the 5' RACE reads with MiXCR. The data show about 1.8 million distinct CDR3 sequences, roughly 50% seen once. The data were obtained in a study of blood T cells in healthy people across ages. V lost 4 bases and J lost 5; bases outside the gene matches: 8. This CDR3 is 18 amino acids long. Germline V gene data show CDR1 as SGHTA and CDR2 as FQGNSA.

The sequence derives from a middle-aged woman in good health. This chain joins TRBV7-2 and TRBJ2-1, with TRBD2 identical over 16 bases. What was sequenced was blood. In DNA, the CDR3 is TGTGCCAGCAGCTCCCCCGGGACTAGCGGGGGGGCCCACAATGAGCAGTTCTTC. Its protein product is CASSSPGTSGGAHNEQFF.